This TCR beta chain emerged from a study of persistence of HIV-infected CD4 T cells. Study as a whole: Blood samples, up to 180 mL, came from multiple time points, except two leukapheresis donors sampled once.

Cells were stimulated with CMV-infected fibroblast lysates at 10 ug/mL. Sorting of responding CD4+ T cells relied on upregulated CD40 ligand together with CD69. Stimulated PBMCs had first been depleted of CD8+ T cells. Of note for this clone: The antigen remains undetermined.

Looked up from germline, CDR1 is SGHRS and CDR2 is YFSETQ. V shed 2 bases and J 2 bases; nucleotides not matched to a gene: 5. The CDR3 has 15 residues. Sequencing used immunoSEQ version 4 in survey mode. Libraries were prepared by immunoSEQ multiplex PCR; TCRdb keeps only in-frame clonotypes and omits some of them. The sample includes under 15,000 clones, about 72% seen only once; the top ten take about 15%. The clonotype comes from an adult man with HIV who was CMV-seropositive. The chain is built from TRBV5-1 and TRBJ1-1; 8 positions match TRBD1. The specimen comprised CD4+ T cells sorted from PBMCs after roughly 18-hour stimulation, sampled from a patient who received antiretroviral therapy. CDR3 coding DNA: TGCGCCAGCAGCTTATCCGGGACAGGCAACACTGAAGCTTTCTTT. Amino acids: CASSLSGTGNTEAFF.